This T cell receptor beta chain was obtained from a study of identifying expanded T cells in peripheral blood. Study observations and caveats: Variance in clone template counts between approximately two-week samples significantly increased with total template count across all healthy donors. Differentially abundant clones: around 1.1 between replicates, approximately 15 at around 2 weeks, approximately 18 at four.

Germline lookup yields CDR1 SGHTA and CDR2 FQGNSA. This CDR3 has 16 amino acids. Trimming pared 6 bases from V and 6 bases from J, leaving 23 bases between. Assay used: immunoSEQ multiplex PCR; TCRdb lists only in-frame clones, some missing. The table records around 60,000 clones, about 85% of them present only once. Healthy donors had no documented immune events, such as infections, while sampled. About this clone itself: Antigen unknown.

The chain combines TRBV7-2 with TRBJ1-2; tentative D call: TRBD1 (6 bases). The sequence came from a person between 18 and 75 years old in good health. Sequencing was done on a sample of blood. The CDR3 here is CASSSTTGSWVHGYTF. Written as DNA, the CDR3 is TGTGCCAGCAGTTCAACTACAGGGTCTTGGGTCCATGGCTACACCTTC.